These 32 T cell receptor beta chains originate from one sample sequenced in a study of shared clonotypes between healthy human individuals. Naive CD8 isolation took CD45RO-negative cells positively selected for CCR7 and excluded terminally differentiated effector memory CD45RA+ cells. Here immunoSEQ multiplex PCR was the method, and the copy in TCRdb shows in-frame clones only, minus some. The data show around 2,000,000 clones, about 95% seen once. The sample consisted of naive CD8+ T cells sorted from blood. These receptors all come from a man aged 18 to 30 in good health.

This chain joins TRBV28 and TRBJ1-1; D gene unclear. Trimming cost V 2 bases and J 4 bases, with 5 bases left between them. Germline values: CDR1 MDHEN, CDR2 SYDVKM. The CDR3 covers 12 residues. The CDR3 loop reads CASSLTTTEAFF. For the CDR3, the DNA is TGTGCCAGCAGTTTAACAACCACTGAAGCTTTCTTT.

This chain joins TRBV6-5 and TRBJ2-5, with 10 positions matching TRBD1. This CDR3 spans 15 amino acids. Looked up from germline, CDR1 is MNHEY and CDR2 is SVGAGI. J lost 1 base, V lost 7 bases, and 6 bases had no gene match. The CDR3 DNA sequence: TGTGCCAGCAATCCGACAGGGGGCCTCCAAGAGACCCAGTACTTC. Residues: CASNPTGGLQETQYF.

J is TRBJ1-1 and V is TRBV5-1; 8 bases fit TRBD1. This CDR3 is 14 amino acids long. CDR1 and CDR2 from the germline V gene are SGHRS and YFSETQ. V shed 0 bases, J shed 3 bases, and the junction held 1 base outside the gene matches. CDR3 amino acids: CASSLVQGDTEAFF. The CDR3 region has the DNA TGCGCCAGCAGCTTGGTACAGGGGGACACTGAAGCTTTCTTT.

This chain connects TRBV5-5 to TRBJ2-1; possible D gene TRBD1, 5 bases. Trimming shortened V by 4 bases and J by 0 bases, and 14 bases separated the two germline ends. Per the germline V gene, CDR1 is SGHKS and CDR2 is YYEKEE (reference sequence). The CDR3 spans 16 residues. This CDR3 reads CASSHSGLSSYNEQFF. In nucleotides, the CDR3 is TGTGCCAGCAGCCATTCAGGGCTTAGCTCCTACAATGAGCAGTTCTTC.

The chain links TRBV11-2 to TRBJ2-5; D possibly corresponds to TRBD1 (5 bases). The germline V gene encodes CDR1 SGHAT and CDR2 FQNNGV. Trimming left V 6 bases short and J 0 bases short, with 17 bases between. This CDR3 has 16 amino acids. The CDR3 sequence: CASRTLGAAYQETQYF. The CDR3 DNA reads TGTGCCAGCAGGACTTTAGGGGCCGCGTACCAAGAGACCCAGTACTTC.

The rearrangement links TRBV27 to TRBJ2-1; 11 bases are shared with TRBD2. This CDR3 spans 16 amino acids. Looked up from germline, CDR1 is MNHEY and CDR2 is SMNVEV (reference sequence). V shed 4 bases and J 2 bases; nucleotides not matched to a gene: 4. DNA of the CDR3: TGTGCCAGCAGTTCCCAGACTAGCGGGACCTACAATGAGCAGTTCTTC. Translating it yields CASSSQTSGTYNEQFF.

The chain recombines TRBV19 with TRBJ2-2; TRBD1 matches at 8 bases. Germline values: CDR1 LNHDA, CDR2 SQIVND (reference sequence). The CDR3 spans 13 residues. Trimming removed 5 bases from V and 6 bases from J; junction bases left unmatched: 2. The CDR3 here is CASSEQGAGELFF. CDR3 nucleotides: TGTGCCAGTAGTGAACAGGGGGCCGGGGAGCTGTTTTTT.

The genes are TRBV27 and TRBJ1-1; possible D gene TRBD1, 5 bases. V shed 2 bases and J shed 7 bases, with 14 bases lying between them. The CDR3 spans 14 residues. CDR1 MNHEY and CDR2 SMNVEV come from the germline V gene (reference sequence). CDR3 coding DNA: TGTGCCAGCAGTTTAAGCCAGGGTGGACTTGAAGCTTTCTTT. It codes for CASSLSQGGLEAFF.

The rearrangement links TRBV6-1 to TRBJ1-4; D gene uncertain. Germline CDR1 MNHNS, CDR2 SASEGT. The V end lost 1 base, the J end lost 10 bases, and 10 bases lay between the germline ends. This CDR3 spans 13 amino acids. For the CDR3, the DNA is TGTGCCAGCAGTGAAGTAGCGGTTGTAAAACTGTTTTTT. Translation gives CASSEVAVVKLFF.

The V and J genes are TRBV5-4 and TRBJ2-1; 12 bases map to TRBD2. Looked up from germline, CDR1 is SGHNT and CDR2 is YYREEE (reference sequence). Trimming removed 1 base from V and 5 bases from J; junction bases left unmatched: 7. The CDR3 covers 17 residues. CDR3 residues: CASSLRLAGGVHNEQFF. CDR3 nucleotides: TGTGCCAGCAGCTTGCGCCTAGCGGGGGGGGTCCACAATGAGCAGTTCTTC.

The chain joins TRBV4-1 to TRBJ1-5; possibly TRBD1 for D (6 bases). V lost 6 bases and J 4 bases, leaving 13 bases between the germline ends. CDR3 length: 14 amino acids. CDR1 is MGHRA and CDR2 is YSYEKL in the germline V gene. CDR3 amino acids: CASSYRVGNQPQHF. In DNA, the CDR3 is TGCGCCAGCAGTTACAGGGTTGGGAATCAGCCCCAGCATTTT.

This CDR3 reads CASRVGTEPHLTSKYF. CDR3 sequence (DNA): TGTGCCAGCAGGGTCGGGACAGAACCACACCTTACGAGCAAGTACTTC. The chain has TRBV2 and TRBJ2-7; 7 nucleotides align to TRBD1. The CDR3 consists of 16 residues. Germline values: CDR1 SNHLY, CDR2 FYNNEI. V lost 6 bases and J lost 11; bases outside the gene matches: 22.

The rearrangement links TRBV11-2 to TRBJ1-5; possibly TRBD1 for D (6 bases). Trimming removed 6 bases from V and 0 bases from J, with 24 bases in between. The germline gives CDR1 SGHAT, CDR2 FQNNGV. CDR3 length equals 19 residues. The CDR3: CASSYLFWTAIYSNQPQHF. CDR3 in DNA: TGTGCCAGCAGTTACCTTTTTTGGACAGCCATCTATAGCAATCAGCCCCAGCATTTT.

The chain employs TRBV4-1 and TRBJ2-2, with D perhaps given as TRBD1 or TRBD2 (7 bases each). The CDR3 runs 17 residues. Germline CDR1 is MGHRA and CDR2 is YSYEKL. Trimming took 2 bases from V and 4 from J, leaving 17 bases between them. The CDR3 protein is CASSQYQGGALTGELFF. In nucleotides, the CDR3 is TGCGCCAGCAGCCAATACCAGGGGGGGGCCCTCACCGGGGAGCTGTTTTTT.

The V call is TRBV15, the J call TRBJ2-7; D unclear. Germline V CDR1 and CDR2: LNHNV, YYDKDF (reference sequence). The CDR3 is 15 residues long. V lost 1 base and J 0 bases, leaving 10 bases between the germline ends. The CDR3 is CATSRGGEASYEQYF. The CDR3 DNA sequence: TGTGCCACCAGCAGAGGCGGAGAGGCCTCCTACGAGCAGTACTTC.

The genes are TRBV7-9 and TRBJ2-5; D is possibly TRBD1 (6 bases). The CDR3 length is 16 residues. Germline V gene data show CDR1 as SEHNR and CDR2 as FQNEAQ (reference sequence). With 8 bases removed from V and 2 bases from J, the gap between germline ends came to 21 bases. The CDR3, as DNA: TGTGCCAGCCGCTCGACAGGCCAGCCCTCTCAAGAGACCCAGTACTTC. It specifies CASRSTGQPSQETQYF.

V usage is TRBV30 and J usage is TRBJ1-1; D gene uncertain. The CDR3 runs 12 residues. Trimming shortened V by 5 bases and J by 3 bases, and 10 bases separated the two germline ends. Germline CDR1 is GTSNPN and CDR2 is SVGIG (reference sequence). CDR3 sequence reads: CAWGPTYTEAFF. The CDR3 bases are TGTGCCTGGGGGCCGACCTACACTGAAGCTTTCTTT.

This CDR3 is CASSWDAEQYF. The CDR3 nucleotides are TGCGCCAGCAGTTGGGACGCAGAGCAGTACTTC. The rearrangement links TRBV4-1 to TRBJ2-7, with D perhaps TRBD1 or TRBD2 (5 bases each). V was shortened by 6 bases and J by 7 bases, with 10 bases between the two germline ends. The CDR3 is 11 residues long. The germline V gene has CDR1 MGHRA and CDR2 YSYEKL.

This sequence joins TRBV4-1 and TRBJ2-7; 9 bases map to TRBD2. Germline lookup yields CDR1 MGHRA and CDR2 YSYEKL. The V gene end was trimmed by 0 bases and the J gene end by 6 bases; junction bases not matched to a gene: 3. The CDR3 loop spans 14 amino acids. Written as DNA, the CDR3 is TGCGCCAGCAGCCAAGACCAACTAGCGGGCGAGCAGTACTTC. This gives the protein CASSQDQLAGEQYF.

This clone has only a few counts. The gene calls are TRBV5-4 and TRBJ2-3; TRBD2 is a possible D gene (6 bases). The V and J ends lost 4 bases and 2 bases respectively, with 11 bases between them. The CDR3 sequence is 14 residues long. The germline V gene encodes CDR1 SGHNT and CDR2 YYREEE (reference sequence). Here the CDR3 reads CASSLRTTTDTQYF. Here the CDR3 DNA reads TGTGCCAGCAGCCTACGGACTACCACAGATACGCAGTATTTT.

The V and J genes are TRBV9 and TRBJ2-3; D unresolved. This CDR3 is 15 amino acids long. The V gene lost 2 bases and the J gene lost 2 bases, with 12 bases spanning the gap. Looked up from germline, CDR1 is SGDLS and CDR2 is YYNGEE. The CDR3 here is CASSVGSVLTDTQYF. CDR3 nucleotide sequence: TGTGCCAGCAGCGTCGGGTCAGTACTCACAGATACGCAGTATTTT. The entire variable domain, with the rest obtained from reference TRBV9 and TRBJ2-3, is as follows: DSGVTQTPKHLITATGQRVTLRCSPRSGDLSVYWYQQSLDQGLQFLIQYYNGEERAKGNILERFSAQQFPDLHSELNLSSLELGDSALYFCASSVGSVLTDTQYFGPGTRLTVL.

This rearrangement joins TRBV13 to TRBJ2-5; D gene ambiguous. V was clipped by 1 base and J by 6 bases, with 9 bases between them. This CDR3 contains 13 residues. Germline values: CDR1 PRHDT, CDR2 FYEKMQ (reference sequence). DNA of the CDR3: TGTGCCAGCAGCTTAGAAGGGTGGAAGACCCAGTACTTC. It yields the protein CASSLEGWKTQYF.

The chain links TRBV28 to TRBJ2-5, with 8 positions matching TRBD2. The V and J ends lost 6 bases and 5 bases, in that order; junction bases with no gene match: 11. This CDR3 region has 15 residues. CDR1 is MDHEN, CDR2 SYDVKM, per germline. The CDR3: CASSVPGGPGETQYF. Here the CDR3 DNA reads TGTGCCAGCAGCGTGCCGGGGGGGCCTGGTGAGACCCAGTACTTC. Together with reference TRBV28 and TRBJ2-5, the CDR3 gives the full variable domain: DVKVTQSSRYLVKRTGEKVFLECVQDMDHENMFWYRQDPGLGLRLIYFSYDVKMKEKGDIPEGYSVSREKKERFSLILESASTNQTSMYLCASSVPGGPGETQYFGPGTRLLVL.

Turning to this clone: The identical CDR3 is also encoded by other nucleotide sequences in the sample. This sequence joins TRBV28 and TRBJ1-6; D is unresolved. The germline gives CDR1 MDHEN, CDR2 SYDVKM. This CDR3 region has 12 residues. V was cut by 3 bases and J by 6 bases, with 3 bases left in between. CDR3 protein: CASSFGNSPLHF. For the CDR3, the DNA is TGTGCCAGCAGTTTTGGTAATTCACCCCTCCACTTT.

V gene TRBV7-6 combines with J gene TRBJ2-7, with D possibly being TRBD1 (6 bases). This CDR3 comprises 17 residues. Germline CDR1 is SGHVS and CDR2 is FNYEAQ. V lost 1 base and J lost 4, with 20 bases in between. The CDR3 is CASSLGGTGAGVYEQYF. CDR3 bases: TGTGCCAGCAGCTTAGGAGGAACCGGGGCAGGGGTGTACGAGCAGTACTTC.

The chain carries TRBV7-2 and TRBJ2-3, with D possibly matching TRBD1 (6 bases). The length of the CDR3 is 14 residues. In germline, CDR1 is SGHTA, CDR2 FQGNSA. The CDR3 coding sequence is TGTGCTGCCGGGACAAATGGCGGCACAGATACGCAGTATTTT. This gives the protein CAAGTNGGTDTQYF.

This clone is a singleton in its sample. The rearrangement links TRBV5-1 to TRBJ2-7; D remains ambiguous. Germline loops: CDR1 SGHRS, CDR2 YFSETQ. The ends were cut back, 3 bases at V and 0 bases at J, with 10 bases in the middle. CDR3 length: 14 residues. Here the CDR3 reads CASSWNTYSYEQYF. CDR3 sequence (DNA): TGCGCCAGCAGCTGGAACACCTACTCCTACGAGCAGTACTTC.

About this clone: The sample holds other DNA sequences that translate to the same CDR3. This sequence joins TRBV13 and TRBJ2-7, with 8 nucleotides matching TRBD1. J was trimmed by 4 bases and V by 2 bases; bases with no gene match: 1. CDR1 and CDR2 (germline): PRHDT, FYEKMQ (reference sequence). The CDR3 consists of 13 residues. CDR3 protein: CASSLQGAYEQYF. The CDR3 nucleotides read TGTGCCAGCAGCTTACAGGGGGCTTACGAGCAGTACTTC.

The chain couples TRBV5-1 to TRBJ2-7; D may be TRBD1 (5 bases). The V end lost 4 bases, the J end lost 2 bases, and 16 bases lay between the germline ends. Germline CDR1 SGHRS, CDR2 YFSETQ. This CDR3 region has 15 residues. The CDR3 region is CASSPAQGLTYEQYF. Written as DNA, the CDR3 is TGCGCCAGCAGCCCGGCTCAGGGATTAACCTACGAGCAGTACTTC.

Comment on this clone: This sample includes further DNA sequences coding for the same CDR3. CDR3 loop: CASSLGGQGNQPQHF. For the CDR3, the DNA is TGTGCCAGCAGCTTGGGAGGACAGGGTAATCAGCCCCAGCATTTT. The J gene is TRBJ1-5, the V gene TRBV13, with TRBD1 matching over 8 bases. CDR1 is PRHDT and CDR2 is FYEKMQ in the germline V gene (reference sequence). The CDR3 spans 15 residues. V was clipped by 3 bases and J by 4 bases; unmatched bases: 5.

In nucleotides, the CDR3 is TGTGCCAGCAGTGACTACCGGCAGGGTTTACACTATGGCTACACCTTC. Translating it yields CASSDYRQGLHYGYTF. The chain joins TRBV6-1 to TRBJ1-2; D is possibly TRBD1 (5 bases). V lost 3 bases and J 3 bases, leaving 17 bases between the germline ends. The CDR3 spans 16 residues. Germline lookup yields CDR1 MNHNS and CDR2 SASEGT.

The genes are TRBV19 and TRBJ2-7, with 9 bases that match TRBD2. The CDR3 spans 15 residues. V trimming: 7 bases; J trimming: 0 bases; junction bases outside the gene matches: 7. Per the germline V gene, CDR1 is LNHDA and CDR2 is SQIVND (reference sequence). CDR3 amino acids: CASTPAGGFSYEQYF. CDR3 in DNA: TGTGCCAGTACCCCAGCGGGAGGTTTCTCCTACGAGCAGTACTTC.